These 2 T cell receptor beta chains were all obtained from the same sample, sequenced in a study of T and B cells in COVID-19 patients. TRB rearrangements were amplified by multiplex PCR with BIOMED2 TRB-A/B primers. One entry per CDR3 protein, called by TCRdb with MiXCR from the multiplex PCR reads. The data hold 8,000 to 8,500 distinct CDR3 sequences, with approximately 30% observed a single time. Each TRB amplification used roughly 230-550 ng of genomic DNA from blood. Sequencing input: blood. Source of these receptors: a human donor with active COVID-19.

This clonotype has a handful of counts. The chain employs TRBV27 and TRBJ2-3; no reliable D call. This CDR3 spans 14 amino acids. The V end lost 0 bases, the J end lost 1 base, and 5 bases lay between the germline ends. Looked up from germline, CDR1 is MNHEY and CDR2 is SMNVEV (reference sequence). This CDR3 is CASSLSAGTDTQYF. CDR3 sequence (DNA): TGTGCCAGCAGTTTATCTGCGGGCACAGATACGCAGTATTTT.

In this sample, this clonotype is medium-sized. The V call is TRBV18, the J call TRBJ2-1; the D is unclear. V was pared by 0 bases and J by 7 bases, with 4 bases between. The CDR3 is 12 amino acids. Germline CDR1 reads KGHSH; CDR2 reads LQKENI. The CDR3 loop reads CASSPPSNEQFF. The CDR3 DNA sequence: TGTGCCAGCTCACCACCGTCAAATGAGCAGTTCTTC.